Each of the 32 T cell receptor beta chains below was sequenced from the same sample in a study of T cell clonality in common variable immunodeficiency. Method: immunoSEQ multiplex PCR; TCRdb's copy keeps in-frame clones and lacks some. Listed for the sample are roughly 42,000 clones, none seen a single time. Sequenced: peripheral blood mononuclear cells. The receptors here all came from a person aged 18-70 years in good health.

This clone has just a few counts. The CDR3 region is CASSPGGAGEETQYF. The sequenced part of the CDR3 DNA is TGTGCCAGCAGCCCCGGTGGAGCGGGGGAGGAGACG. The genes are TRBV7-2 and TRBJ2-3; 8 bases are shared with TRBD2. The read comes to an end 3 residues before the CDR3 does, leaving the germline J gene to fill in the end. CDR1 and CDR2 (germline): SGHTA, FQGNSA. This CDR3 is 15 amino acids long. The full variable domain, rest sourced from reference TRBV7-2 and TRBJ2-3, is GAGVSQSPSNKVTEKGKDVELRCDPISGHTALYWYRQSLGQGLEFLIYFQGNSAPDKSGLPSDRFSAERTGGSVSTLTIQRTQQEDSAVYLCASSPGGAGEETQYFGPGTRLTVL.

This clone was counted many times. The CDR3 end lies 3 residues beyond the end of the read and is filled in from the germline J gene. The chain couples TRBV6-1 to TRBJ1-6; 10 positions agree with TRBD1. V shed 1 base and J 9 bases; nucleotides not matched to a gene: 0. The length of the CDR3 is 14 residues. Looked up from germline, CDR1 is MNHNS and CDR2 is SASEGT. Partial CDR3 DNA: TGTGCCAGCAGTGAAGGGACAGGGGGTTCACCC. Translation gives CASSEGTGGSP. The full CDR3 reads CASSEGTGGSPLHF.

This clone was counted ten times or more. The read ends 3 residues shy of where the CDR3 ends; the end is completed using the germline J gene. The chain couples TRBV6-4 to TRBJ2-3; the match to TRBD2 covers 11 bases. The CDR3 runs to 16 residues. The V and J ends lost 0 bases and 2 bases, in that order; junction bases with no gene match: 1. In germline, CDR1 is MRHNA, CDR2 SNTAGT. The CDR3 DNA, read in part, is TGTGCCAGCAGTGACTCTAGCGGGGGGGCCACAGATACG. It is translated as CASSDSSGGATDT. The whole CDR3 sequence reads CASSDSSGGATDTQYF.

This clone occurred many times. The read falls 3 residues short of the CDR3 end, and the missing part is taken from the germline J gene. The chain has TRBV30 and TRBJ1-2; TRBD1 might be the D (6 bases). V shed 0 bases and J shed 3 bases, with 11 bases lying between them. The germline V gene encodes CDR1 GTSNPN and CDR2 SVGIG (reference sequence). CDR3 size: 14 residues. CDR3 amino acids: CAWSVAGAHYGYTF. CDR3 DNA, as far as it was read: TGTGCCTGGAGTGTGGCAGGGGCGCACTATGGC.

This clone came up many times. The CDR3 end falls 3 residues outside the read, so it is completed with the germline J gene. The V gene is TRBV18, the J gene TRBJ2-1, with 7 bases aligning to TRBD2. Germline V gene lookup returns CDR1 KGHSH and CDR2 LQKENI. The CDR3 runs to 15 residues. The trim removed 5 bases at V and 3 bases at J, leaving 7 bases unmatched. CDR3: CASSETGTIYNEQFF. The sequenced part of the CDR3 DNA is TGTGCCAGCTCAGAGACCGGGACTATCTACAATGAG.

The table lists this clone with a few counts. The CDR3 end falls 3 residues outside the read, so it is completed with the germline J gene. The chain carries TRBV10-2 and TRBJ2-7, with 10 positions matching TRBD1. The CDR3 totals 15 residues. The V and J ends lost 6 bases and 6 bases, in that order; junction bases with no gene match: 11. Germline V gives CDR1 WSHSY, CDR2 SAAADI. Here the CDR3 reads CASSEPGQGSSEQYF. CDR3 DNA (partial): TGCGCCAGCAGCGAACCGGGACAGGGGTCATCCGAG.

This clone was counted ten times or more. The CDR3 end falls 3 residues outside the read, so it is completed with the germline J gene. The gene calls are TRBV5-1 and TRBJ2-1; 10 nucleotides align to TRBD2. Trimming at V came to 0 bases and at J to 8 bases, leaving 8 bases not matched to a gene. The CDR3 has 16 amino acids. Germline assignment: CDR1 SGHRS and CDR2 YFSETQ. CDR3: CASSLAPSGGADEQFF. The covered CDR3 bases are TGCGCCAGCAGCTTGGCTCCCAGCGGGGGGGCGGATGAG.

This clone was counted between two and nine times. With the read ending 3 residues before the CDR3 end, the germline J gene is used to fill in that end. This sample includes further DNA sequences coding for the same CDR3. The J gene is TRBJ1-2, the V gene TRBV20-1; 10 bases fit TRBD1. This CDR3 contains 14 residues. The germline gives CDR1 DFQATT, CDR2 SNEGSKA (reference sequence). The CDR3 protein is CSALDRGPRGGYTF. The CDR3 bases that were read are TGCAGCGCTCTAGACAGGGGGCCGAGGGGAGGC.

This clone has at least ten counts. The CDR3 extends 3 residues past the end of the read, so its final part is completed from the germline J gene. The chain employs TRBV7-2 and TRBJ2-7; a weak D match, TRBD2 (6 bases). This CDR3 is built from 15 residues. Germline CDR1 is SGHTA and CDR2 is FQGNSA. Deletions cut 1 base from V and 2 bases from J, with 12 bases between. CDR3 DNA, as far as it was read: TGTGCCAGCAGCTTAGGCAGGGAGGTAACCTACGAG. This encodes CASSLGREVTYE. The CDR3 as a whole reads CASSLGREVTYEQYF.

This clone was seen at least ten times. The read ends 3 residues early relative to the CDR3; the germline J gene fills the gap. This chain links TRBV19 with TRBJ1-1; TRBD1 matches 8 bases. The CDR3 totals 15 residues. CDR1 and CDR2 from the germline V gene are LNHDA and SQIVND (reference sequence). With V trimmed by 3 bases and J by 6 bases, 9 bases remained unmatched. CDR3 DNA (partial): TGTGCCAGTAGTATGGGGGGTCAGGGGGCCGCTGAA. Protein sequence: CASSMGGQGAAE. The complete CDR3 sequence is CASSMGGQGAAEAFF.

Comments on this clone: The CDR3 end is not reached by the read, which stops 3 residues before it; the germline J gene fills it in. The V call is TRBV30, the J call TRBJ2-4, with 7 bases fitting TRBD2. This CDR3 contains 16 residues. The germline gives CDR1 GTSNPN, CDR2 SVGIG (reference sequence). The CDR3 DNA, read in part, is TGTGCCTGGAGTGTACGTCGCTCCCAGTGGGACTATGGT. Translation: CAWSVRRSQWDYG. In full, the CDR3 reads CAWSVRRSQWDYGQYF.

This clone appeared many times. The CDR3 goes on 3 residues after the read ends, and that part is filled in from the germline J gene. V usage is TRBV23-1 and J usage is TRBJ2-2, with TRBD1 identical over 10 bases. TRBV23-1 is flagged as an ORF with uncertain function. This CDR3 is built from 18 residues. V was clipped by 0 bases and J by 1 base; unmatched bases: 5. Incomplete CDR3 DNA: TGCGCCAGCAGTCAATCCGGACAGGGGGTGGGGAACACCGGGGAG. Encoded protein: CASSQSGQGVGNTGE. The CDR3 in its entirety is CASSQSGQGVGNTGELFF.

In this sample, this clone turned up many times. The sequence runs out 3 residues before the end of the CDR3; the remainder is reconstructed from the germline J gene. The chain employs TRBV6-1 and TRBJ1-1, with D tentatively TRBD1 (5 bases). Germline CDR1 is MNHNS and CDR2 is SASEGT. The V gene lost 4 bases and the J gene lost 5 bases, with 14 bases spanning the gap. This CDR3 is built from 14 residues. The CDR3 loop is CASSGLSGGTEAFF. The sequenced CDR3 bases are TGTGCCAGCAGTGGCCTAAGTGGGGGGACTGAA.

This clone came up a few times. The CDR3 DNA, read in part, is TGCAGTGCCAGGGGGGCGGATAGTCGGGCCTACGAG. Translated: CSARGADSRAYE. The whole CDR3 reads CSARGADSRAYEQYF. The genes are TRBV20-1 and TRBJ2-7, with D tentatively TRBD1 (7 bases). Read data end 3 residues before the CDR3 end; the end is taken from the germline J gene. Germline CDR1 and CDR2: DFQATT and SNEGSKA (reference sequence). The CDR3 is made up of 15 amino acids. Trimming stripped 6 bases from V and 2 bases from J, with 20 bases between.

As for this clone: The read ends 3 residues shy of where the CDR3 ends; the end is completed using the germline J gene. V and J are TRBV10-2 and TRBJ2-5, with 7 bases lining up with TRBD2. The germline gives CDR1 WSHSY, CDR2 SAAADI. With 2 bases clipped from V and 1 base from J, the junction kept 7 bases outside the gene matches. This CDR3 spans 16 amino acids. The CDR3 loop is CASSEKGLPFQETQYF. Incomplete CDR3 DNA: TGCGCCAGCAGTGAGAAGGGACTACCCTTCCAAGAGACC.

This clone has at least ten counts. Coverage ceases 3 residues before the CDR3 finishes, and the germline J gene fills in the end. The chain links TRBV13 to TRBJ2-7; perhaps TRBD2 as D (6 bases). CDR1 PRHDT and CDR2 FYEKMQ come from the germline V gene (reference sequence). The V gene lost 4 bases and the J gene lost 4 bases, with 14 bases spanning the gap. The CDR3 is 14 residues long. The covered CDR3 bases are TGTGCCAGCAGCTACAGCGGGCCCATGTACGAG. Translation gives CASSYSGPMYE. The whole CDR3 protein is CASSYSGPMYEQYF.

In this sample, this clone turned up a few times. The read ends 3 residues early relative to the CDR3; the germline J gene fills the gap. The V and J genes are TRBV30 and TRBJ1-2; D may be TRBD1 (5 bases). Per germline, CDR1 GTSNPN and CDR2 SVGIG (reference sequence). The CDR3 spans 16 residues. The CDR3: CAWSNLAGVLFNDYTF. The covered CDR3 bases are TGTGCCTGGAGTAACCTAGCGGGGGTTTTATTCAATGAC.

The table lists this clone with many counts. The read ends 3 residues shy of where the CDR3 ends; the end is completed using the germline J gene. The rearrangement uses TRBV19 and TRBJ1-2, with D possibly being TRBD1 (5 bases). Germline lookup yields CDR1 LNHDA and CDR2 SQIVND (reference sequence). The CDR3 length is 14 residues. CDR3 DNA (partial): TGTGCCAGTAGCAATGAGGGCCCAGGGCGCAGC. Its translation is CASSNEGPGRS. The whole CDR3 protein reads CASSNEGPGRSYTF. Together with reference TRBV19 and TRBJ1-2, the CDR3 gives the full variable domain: DGGITQSPKYLFRKEGQNVTLSCEQNLNHDAMYWYRQDPGQGLRLIYYSQIVNDFQKGDIAEGYSVSREKKESFPLTVTSAQKNPTAFYLCASSNEGPGRSYTFGSGTRLTVV.

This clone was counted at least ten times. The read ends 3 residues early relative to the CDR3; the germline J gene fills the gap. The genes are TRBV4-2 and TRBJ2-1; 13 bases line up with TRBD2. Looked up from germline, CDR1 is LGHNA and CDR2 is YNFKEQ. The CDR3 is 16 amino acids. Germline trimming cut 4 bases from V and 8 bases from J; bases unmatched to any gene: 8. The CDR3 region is CASSPTGTSGNDEQFF. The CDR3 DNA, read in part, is TGTGCCAGCAGCCCCACTGGGACTAGCGGGAACGATGAG.

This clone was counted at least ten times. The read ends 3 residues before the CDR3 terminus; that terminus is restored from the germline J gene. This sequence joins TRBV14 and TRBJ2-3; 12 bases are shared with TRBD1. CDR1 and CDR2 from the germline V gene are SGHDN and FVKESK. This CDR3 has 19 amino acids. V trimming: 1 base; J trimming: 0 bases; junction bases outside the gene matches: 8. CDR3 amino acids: CASSQAGQGAKTSTDTQYF. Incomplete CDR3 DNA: TGTGCCAGCAGCCAAGCGGGACAGGGGGCTAAAACTAGCACAGATACG.

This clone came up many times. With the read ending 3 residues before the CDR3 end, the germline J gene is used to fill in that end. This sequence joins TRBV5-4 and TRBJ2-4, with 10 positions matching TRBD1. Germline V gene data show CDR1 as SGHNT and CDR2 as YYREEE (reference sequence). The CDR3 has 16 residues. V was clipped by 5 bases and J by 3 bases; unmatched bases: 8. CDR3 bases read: TGTGCCAGCAGAATGGGACAGGGGATCGACAAAAACATT. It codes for CASRMGQGIDKNI. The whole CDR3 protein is CASRMGQGIDKNIQYF.

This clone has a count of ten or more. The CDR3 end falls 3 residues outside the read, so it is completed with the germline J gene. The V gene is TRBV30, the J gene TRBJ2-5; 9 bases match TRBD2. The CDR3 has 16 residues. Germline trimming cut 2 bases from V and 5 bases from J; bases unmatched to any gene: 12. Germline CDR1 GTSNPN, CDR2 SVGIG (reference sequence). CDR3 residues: CAWSLLGAGGSETQYF. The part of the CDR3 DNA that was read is TGTGCCTGGAGTCTGTTGGGAGCGGGGGGTAGTGAGACC.

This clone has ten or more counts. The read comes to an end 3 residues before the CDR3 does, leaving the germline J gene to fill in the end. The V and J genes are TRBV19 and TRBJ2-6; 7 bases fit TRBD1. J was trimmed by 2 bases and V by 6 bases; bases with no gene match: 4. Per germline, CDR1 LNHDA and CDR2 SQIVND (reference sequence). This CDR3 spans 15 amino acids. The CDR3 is CASSSDRAGANVLTF. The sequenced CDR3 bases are TGTGCCAGTAGCAGCGACAGGGCTGGGGCCAACGTC.

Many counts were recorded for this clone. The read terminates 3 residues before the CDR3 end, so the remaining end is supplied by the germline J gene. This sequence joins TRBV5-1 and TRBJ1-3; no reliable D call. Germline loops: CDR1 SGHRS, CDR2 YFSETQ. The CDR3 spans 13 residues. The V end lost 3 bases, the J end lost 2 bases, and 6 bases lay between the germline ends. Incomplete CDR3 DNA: TGCGCCAGCAGCTCCCAAACTGGAAACACC. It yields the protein CASSSQTGNT. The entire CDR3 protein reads CASSSQTGNTIYF.

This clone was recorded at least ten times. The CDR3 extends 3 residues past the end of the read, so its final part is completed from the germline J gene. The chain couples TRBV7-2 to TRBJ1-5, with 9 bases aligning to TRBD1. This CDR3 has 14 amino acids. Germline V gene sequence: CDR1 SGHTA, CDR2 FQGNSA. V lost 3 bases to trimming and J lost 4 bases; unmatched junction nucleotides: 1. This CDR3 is CASSLGQGNQPQHF. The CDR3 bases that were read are TGTGCCAGCAGCTTGGGACAGGGTAATCAGCCC.

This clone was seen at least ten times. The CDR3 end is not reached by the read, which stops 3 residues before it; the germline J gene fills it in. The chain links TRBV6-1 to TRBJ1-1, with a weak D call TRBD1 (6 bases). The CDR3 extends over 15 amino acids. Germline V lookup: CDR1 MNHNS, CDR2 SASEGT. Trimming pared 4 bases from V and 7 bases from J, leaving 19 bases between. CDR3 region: CASSANAAGQLEAFF. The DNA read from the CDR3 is TGTGCCAGCAGTGCAAACGCCGCCGGACAGCTTGAA.

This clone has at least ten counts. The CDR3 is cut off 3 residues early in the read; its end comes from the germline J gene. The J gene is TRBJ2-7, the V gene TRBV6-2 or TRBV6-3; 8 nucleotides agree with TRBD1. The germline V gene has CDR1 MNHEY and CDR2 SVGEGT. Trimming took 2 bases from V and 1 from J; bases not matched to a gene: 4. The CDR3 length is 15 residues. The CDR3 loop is CASSYLRDRSYEQYF. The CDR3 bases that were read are TGTGCCAGCAGTTACCTCCGGGACAGGTCCTACGAG.

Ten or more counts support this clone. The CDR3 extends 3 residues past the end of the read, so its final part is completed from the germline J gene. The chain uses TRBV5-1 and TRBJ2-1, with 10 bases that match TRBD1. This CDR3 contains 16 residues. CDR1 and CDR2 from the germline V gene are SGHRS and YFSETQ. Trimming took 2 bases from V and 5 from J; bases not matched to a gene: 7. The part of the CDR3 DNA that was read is TGCGCCAGCAGCTTACCGGGACAGGGGATCAACAATGAG. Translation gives CASSLPGQGINNE. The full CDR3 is CASSLPGQGINNEQFF.

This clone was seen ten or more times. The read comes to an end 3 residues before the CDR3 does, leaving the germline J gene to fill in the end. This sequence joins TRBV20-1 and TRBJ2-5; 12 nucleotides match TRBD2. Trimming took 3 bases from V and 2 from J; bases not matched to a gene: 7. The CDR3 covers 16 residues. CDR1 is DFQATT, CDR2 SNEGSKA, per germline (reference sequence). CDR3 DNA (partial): TGCAGTGCTAGGGCCTGGACTAGCGGGAAACAAGAGACC. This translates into CSARAWTSGKQET. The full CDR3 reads CSARAWTSGKQETQYF.

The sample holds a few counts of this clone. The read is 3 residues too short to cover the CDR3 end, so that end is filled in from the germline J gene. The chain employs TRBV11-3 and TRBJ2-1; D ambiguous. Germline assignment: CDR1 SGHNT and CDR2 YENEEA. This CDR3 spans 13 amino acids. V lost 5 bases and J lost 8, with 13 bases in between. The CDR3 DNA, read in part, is TGTGCCAGCAGCCCTCACACAAGTGATGAG. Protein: CASSPHTSDE. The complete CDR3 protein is CASSPHTSDEQFF.

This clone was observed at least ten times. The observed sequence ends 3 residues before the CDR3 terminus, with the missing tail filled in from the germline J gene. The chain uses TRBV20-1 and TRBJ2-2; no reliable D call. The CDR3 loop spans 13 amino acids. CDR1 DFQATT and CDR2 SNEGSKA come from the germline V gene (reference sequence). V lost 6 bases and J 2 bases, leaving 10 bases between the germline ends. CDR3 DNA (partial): TGCAGTGCCAGCGACCCAAACACCGGGGAG. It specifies CSASDPNTGE. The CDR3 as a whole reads CSASDPNTGELFF.

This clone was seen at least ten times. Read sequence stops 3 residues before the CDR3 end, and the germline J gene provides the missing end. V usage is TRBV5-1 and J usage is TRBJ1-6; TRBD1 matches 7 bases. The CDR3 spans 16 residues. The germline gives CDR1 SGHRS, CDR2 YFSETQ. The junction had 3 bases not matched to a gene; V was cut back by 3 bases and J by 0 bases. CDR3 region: CASSSTGSSYNSPLHF. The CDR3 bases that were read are TGCGCCAGCAGCTCGACAGGGAGCTCCTATAATTCACCC.